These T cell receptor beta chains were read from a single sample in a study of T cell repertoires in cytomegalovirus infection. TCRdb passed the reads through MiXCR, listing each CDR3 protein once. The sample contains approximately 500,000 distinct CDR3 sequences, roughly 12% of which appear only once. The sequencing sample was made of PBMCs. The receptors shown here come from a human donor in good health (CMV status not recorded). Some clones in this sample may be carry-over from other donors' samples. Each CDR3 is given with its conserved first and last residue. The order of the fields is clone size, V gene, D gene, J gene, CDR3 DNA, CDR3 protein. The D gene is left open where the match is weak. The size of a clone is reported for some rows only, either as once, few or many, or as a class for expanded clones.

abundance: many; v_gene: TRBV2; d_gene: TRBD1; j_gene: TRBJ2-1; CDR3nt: TGTGCCAGCAGGGAAGACAGGGATGAGCAGTTCTTC; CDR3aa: CASREDRDEQFF
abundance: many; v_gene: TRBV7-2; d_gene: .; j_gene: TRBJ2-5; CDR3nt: TGTGCCAGCAGCTTTGGGCCGGAGGGGGAAGAGACCCAGTACTTC; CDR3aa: CASSFGPEGEETQYF
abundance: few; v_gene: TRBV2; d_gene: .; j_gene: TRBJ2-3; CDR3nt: TGTGCCAGCAGTCACCTGCCGACAGATACGCAGTATTTT; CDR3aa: CASSHLPTDTQYF
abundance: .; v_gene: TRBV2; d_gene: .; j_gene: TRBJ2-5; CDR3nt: TGTGCCAGCACCCAAGGGGTAGAAGGAGAGACCCAGTACTTC; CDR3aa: CASTQGVEGETQYF
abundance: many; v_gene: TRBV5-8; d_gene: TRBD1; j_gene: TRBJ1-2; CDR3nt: TGTGCCAGCAGCGCCTCGACCAGGGGGACCTATGGCTACACCTTC; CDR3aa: CASSASTRGTYGYTF
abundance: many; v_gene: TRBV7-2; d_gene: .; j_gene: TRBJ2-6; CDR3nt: TGTGCCAGCAGCCGAGGGGGGTCTGGGGCCAACGTCCTGACTTTC; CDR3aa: CASSRGGSGANVLTF
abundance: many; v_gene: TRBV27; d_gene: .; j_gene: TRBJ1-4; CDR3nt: TGTGCCAGCAGGGGACCCCCGGGAAAACTGTTTTTT; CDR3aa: CASRGPPGKLFF
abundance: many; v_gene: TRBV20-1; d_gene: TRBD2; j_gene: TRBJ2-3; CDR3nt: TGCAGTGCGCGACTAGCACCTGGGAGGACAGATACGCAGTATTTT; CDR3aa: CSARLAPGRTDTQYF
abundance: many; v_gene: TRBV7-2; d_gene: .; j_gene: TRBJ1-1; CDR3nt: TGTGCCAGCAGATCCCGAAGAGAGGGAGTGAACACTGAAGCTTTCTTT; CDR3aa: CASRSRREGVNTEAFF
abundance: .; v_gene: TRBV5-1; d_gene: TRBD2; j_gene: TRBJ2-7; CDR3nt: TGCGCCAGCAGCTTGGCGACTAGCGGGGGGTACGAGCAGTACTTC; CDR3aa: CASSLATSGGYEQYF
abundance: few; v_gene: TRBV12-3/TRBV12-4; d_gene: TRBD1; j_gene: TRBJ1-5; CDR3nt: TGTGCCAGCAGTCTACAAGCCGGGACAGGGGACCAGCCCCAGCATTTT; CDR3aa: CASSLQAGTGDQPQHF
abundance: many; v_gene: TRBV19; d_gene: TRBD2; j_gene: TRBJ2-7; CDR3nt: TGTGCCAGTAGGTTAGCGGGAGGACCCTACGAGCAGTACTTC; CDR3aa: CASRLAGGPYEQYF
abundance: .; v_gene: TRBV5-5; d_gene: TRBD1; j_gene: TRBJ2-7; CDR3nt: TGTGCCAGCAGCTTGGTTGACAGGGCCACCTACGAGCAGTACTTC; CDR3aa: CASSLVDRATYEQYF
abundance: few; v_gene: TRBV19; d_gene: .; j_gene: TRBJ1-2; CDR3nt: TGTGCCAGTACCTCGACAGGAACAGATGGCTACACCTTC; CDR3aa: CASTSTGTDGYTF
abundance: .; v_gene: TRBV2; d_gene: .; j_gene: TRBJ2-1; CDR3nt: TGTGCCAGCAGTGATTCACCCCTCGGGGAGCAGTTCTTC; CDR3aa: CASSDSPLGEQFF
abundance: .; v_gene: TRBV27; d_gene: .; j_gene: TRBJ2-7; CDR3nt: TGTGCCAGCAGAGCCCCGGGGCAGGGGCGTCTTCATACCTACGAGCAGTACTTC; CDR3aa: CASRAPGQGRLHTYEQYF
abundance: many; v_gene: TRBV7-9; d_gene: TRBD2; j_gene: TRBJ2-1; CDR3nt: TGTGCCAGCAGCTCCGAAACCGGGACTAGCGGTCTGGGGCAGTTCTTC; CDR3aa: CASSSETGTSGLGQFF
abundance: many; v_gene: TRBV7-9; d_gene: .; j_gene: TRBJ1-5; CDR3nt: TGTGCCAGCAGCTCACAAATCGGGGCAGGGCCTAGCAATCAGCCCCAGCATTTT; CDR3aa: CASSSQIGAGPSNQPQHF
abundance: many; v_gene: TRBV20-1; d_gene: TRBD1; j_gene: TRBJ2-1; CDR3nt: TGCAGTGCCGCGGGACAGGGAGATGAGCAGTTCTTC; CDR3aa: CSAAGQGDEQFF
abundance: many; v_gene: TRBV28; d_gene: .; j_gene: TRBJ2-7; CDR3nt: TGTGCCAGCAGTTTATTAGGCCCTGGGGGAGCGACCGAGCAGTACTTC; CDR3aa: CASSLLGPGGATEQYF
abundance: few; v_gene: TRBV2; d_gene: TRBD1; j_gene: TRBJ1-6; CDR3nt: TGTGCCAGCAGGAGGGGGACAGGGGGCAATGGAGATTCACCCCTCCACTTT; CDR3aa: CASRRGTGGNGDSPLHF
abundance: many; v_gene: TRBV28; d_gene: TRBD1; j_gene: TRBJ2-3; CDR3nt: TGTGCCAGCAGTTGGACAGGGGGCACAGATACGCAGTATTTT; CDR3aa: CASSWTGGTDTQYF
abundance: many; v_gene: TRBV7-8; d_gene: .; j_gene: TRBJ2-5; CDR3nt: TGTGCCAGCAGCGACGGGTCACCCCCAGAGACCCAGTACTTC; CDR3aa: CASSDGSPPETQYF
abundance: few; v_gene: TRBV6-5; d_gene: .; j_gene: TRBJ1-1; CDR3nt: TGTGCCAGCAGTCACCGGACACGGCAGGGGACTGAAGCTTTCTTT; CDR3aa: CASSHRTRQGTEAFF
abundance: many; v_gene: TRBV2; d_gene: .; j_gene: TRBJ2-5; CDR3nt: TGTGCCAGCAGCGTTGGCAGGGACCAAGAGACCCAGTACTTC; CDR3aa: CASSVGRDQETQYF
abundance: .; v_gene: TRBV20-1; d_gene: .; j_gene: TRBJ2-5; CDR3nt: TGCAGTGCTAGACAAACCGAGGAGACCCAGTACTTC; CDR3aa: CSARQTEETQYF
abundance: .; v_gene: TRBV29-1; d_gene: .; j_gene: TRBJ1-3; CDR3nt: TGCAGCGTTGGTGCTGGGAGCTCTGGAAACACCATATATTTT; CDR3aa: CSVGAGSSGNTIYF
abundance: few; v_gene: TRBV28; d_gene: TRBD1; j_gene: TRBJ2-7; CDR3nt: TGTGCCAGCAGTACCCTGCCGGGACAGGGGATCTACGAGCAGTACTTC; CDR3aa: CASSTLPGQGIYEQYF